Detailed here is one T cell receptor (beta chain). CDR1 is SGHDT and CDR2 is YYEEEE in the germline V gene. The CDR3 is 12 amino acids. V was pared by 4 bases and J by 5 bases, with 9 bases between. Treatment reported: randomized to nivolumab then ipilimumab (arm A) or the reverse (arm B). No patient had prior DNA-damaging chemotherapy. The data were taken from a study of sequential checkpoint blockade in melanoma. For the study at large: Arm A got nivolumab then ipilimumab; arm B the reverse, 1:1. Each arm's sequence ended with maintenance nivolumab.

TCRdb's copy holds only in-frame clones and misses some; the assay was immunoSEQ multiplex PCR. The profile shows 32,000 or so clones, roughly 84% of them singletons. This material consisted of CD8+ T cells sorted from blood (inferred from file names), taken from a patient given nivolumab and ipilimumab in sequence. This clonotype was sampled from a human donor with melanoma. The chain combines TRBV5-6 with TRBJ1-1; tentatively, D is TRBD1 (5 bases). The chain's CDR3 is CASSGGGTEAFF. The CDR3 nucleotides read TGTGCCAGCAGCGGGGGGGGGACTGAAGCTTTCTTT.